These 9 T cell receptor beta chains originate from one sample sequenced in a study of cytomegalovirus exposure and HLA in healthy donors. PCR was performed using 60 Vbeta and 13 Jbeta primers. Clones were read by immunoSEQ multiplex PCR, and TCRdb kept only the in-frame ones, dropping some. The data show 80,000 to 130,000 clones, around 72% seen once. Sequencing was performed on PBMCs. These receptors came from a male donor in good health and CMV-seropositive.

The V call is TRBV6-4, the J call TRBJ1-5, with TRBD1 as a possible D gene (6 bases). Trimming took 6 bases from V and 0 from J, leaving 18 bases between them. Germline V CDR1 and CDR2: MRHNA, SNTAGT. The CDR3 is 17 residues long. The CDR3 protein is CASSPPPRGFSNQPQHF. The CDR3 bases are TGTGCCAGCAGCCCCCCTCCCAGGGGATTTAGCAATCAGCCCCAGCATTTT.

This chain connects TRBV5-5 to TRBJ2-7; 10 bases agree with TRBD2. CDR1 and CDR2 from the germline V gene are SGHKS and YYEKEE (reference sequence). The CDR3 extends over 18 amino acids. V was pared by 1 base and J by 0 bases, with 10 bases of the junction left unmatched. For the CDR3, the DNA is TGTGCCAGCAGCTTGTACCCTAGCGGGGGCCCGATCTCCTACGAGCAGTACTTC. Protein sequence: CASSLYPSGGPISYEQYF.

The genes are TRBV7-8 and TRBJ1-5, with TRBD1 matching 11 bases. V trimming: 1 base; J trimming: 6 bases; junction bases outside the gene matches: 2. CDR1 and CDR2 from the germline V gene are SGHVS and FQNEAQ. The CDR3 consists of 15 residues. CDR3 DNA: TGTGCCAGCAGCTTAGGGACAGGGGGCGGTCAGCCCCAGCATTTT. Protein: CASSLGTGGGQPQHF.

The V and J genes are TRBV11-3 and TRBJ2-2; no reliable D call. This CDR3 has 16 residues. V was shortened by 7 bases and J by 0 bases, with 15 bases between the two germline ends. Germline CDR1 is SGHNT and CDR2 is YENEEA. CDR3 nucleotides: TGTGCCAGCACCCTTAGCTGGCAAGCGAACACCGGGGAGCTGTTTTTT. Encoded protein: CASTLSWQANTGELFF.

V is TRBV5-6 and J is TRBJ2-3; D is unclear. Deletions cut 4 bases from V and 2 bases from J, with 11 bases between. CDR1 and CDR2 from the germline V gene are SGHDT and YYEEEE. This CDR3 contains 14 residues. The CDR3 nucleotides are TGTGCCAGCAGCCGAGGATCCAACACAGATACGCAGTATTTT. This codes for CASSRGSNTDTQYF.

This clone was seen once. The V gene is TRBV5-1, the J gene TRBJ2-1, with D unclear. The length of the CDR3 is 13 residues. Deletions cut 2 bases from V and 3 bases from J, with 6 bases between. CDR1 and CDR2 (germline): SGHRS, YFSETQ. CDR3 nucleotides: TGCGCCAGCAGCTTTAAGAGCTACAATGAGCAGTTCTTC. Translation: CASSFKSYNEQFF.

Here the CDR3 reads CASSESIAGGETQYF. CDR3 sequence (DNA): TGTGCCAGCAGTGAATCGATAGCGGGGGGGGAGACCCAGTACTTC. The chain employs TRBV6-1 and TRBJ2-5; 11 bases are shared with TRBD2. With V trimmed by 2 bases and J by 5 bases, 4 bases remained unmatched. The germline V gene encodes CDR1 MNHNS and CDR2 SASEGT. This CDR3 is 15 amino acids long.

This clone was observed a single time. This chain links TRBV25-1 with TRBJ1-1; tentative D call: TRBD1 (6 bases). The CDR3 runs to 15 residues. V lost 8 bases, J lost 4 bases, and 20 bases lay in between. Germline V gene data show CDR1 as MGHDK and CDR2 as SYGVNS. CDR3: CASEGRGVSGTEAFF. The CDR3 nucleotides are TGTGCCAGCGAGGGGAGGGGGGTATCGGGCACTGAAGCTTTCTTT.

The chain employs TRBV2 and TRBJ2-5; perhaps TRBD1 as D (5 bases). Germline V gene data show CDR1 as SNHLY and CDR2 as FYNNEI. CDR3 size: 15 residues. Trimming took 1 base from V and 2 from J, leaving 11 bases between them. This chain's CDR3 is CASSEEGILQETQYF. The CDR3 bases are TGTGCCAGCAGTGAAGAGGGGATACTGCAAGAGACCCAGTACTTC.